A single sample gave rise to the 25 T cell receptor beta chains below, sequenced in a study of blood T cell repertoires in COVID-19. Here immunoSEQ multiplex PCR was the method, and the copy in TCRdb shows in-frame clones only, minus some. The sample holds some 290,000 clones, approximately 90% seen once. Sequencing was carried out using PBMCs or T cells enriched from blood (not recorded which). Receptors were obtained from a woman aged 30 to 39 who had been exposed to COVID-19.

The chain couples TRBV12-3 or TRBV12-4 to TRBJ2-1, with no clear D. The CDR3 runs 11 residues. V shed 2 bases and J shed 8 bases, with 4 bases lying between them. CDR3 residues: CASSLYDEQFF. Written as DNA, the CDR3 is TGTGCCAGCAGTTTATATGATGAGCAGTTCTTC.

V is TRBV14 and J is TRBJ2-7; D is perhaps TRBD2 (8 bases). V was clipped by 1 base and J by 7 bases, with 17 bases between them. This CDR3 is built from 15 residues. The V gene's germline CDR1 is SGHDN and CDR2 FVKESK. For the CDR3, the DNA is TGTGCCAGCAGCCAAGGCCTAGCGGGCAGGGGGGAGCAGTACTTC. It is translated as CASSQGLAGRGEQYF.

The genes are TRBV27 and TRBJ1-4; TRBD1 matches 8 bases. The CDR3 runs to 15 residues. Per the germline V gene, CDR1 is MNHEY and CDR2 is SMNVEV (reference sequence). V lost 6 bases, J lost 7 bases, and 10 bases stayed unmatched. CDR3 sequence: CASSRQGSSTEKLFF. CDR3 bases: TGTGCCAGCAGCCGACAGGGGTCCAGTACTGAAAAACTGTTTTTT.

The chain links TRBV6-5 to TRBJ1-3, with D unclear. V lost 10 bases and J lost 0, with 13 bases in between. The CDR3 is made up of 14 amino acids. Germline values: CDR1 MNHEY, CDR2 SVGAGI. The CDR3 region is CATLRIGSGNTIYF. In nucleotides, the CDR3 is TGTGCCACCCTGAGAATTGGCTCTGGAAACACCATATATTTT.

V usage is TRBV5-6 and J usage is TRBJ2-1; a possible D gene is TRBD2 (6 bases). V was clipped by 5 bases and J by 10 bases, with 16 bases between them. Per the germline V gene, CDR1 is SGHDT and CDR2 is YYEEEE. This CDR3 has 13 residues. CDR3 sequence reads: CASRAGILTEQFF. The CDR3, as DNA: TGTGCCAGCAGGGCGGGGATCCTGACAGAGCAGTTCTTC.

The chain couples TRBV29-1 to TRBJ1-3; TRBD1 agrees at 8 bases. Looked up from germline, CDR1 is SQVTM and CDR2 is ANQGSEA. V gave up 4 bases and J gave up 3 bases; unmatched junction bases: 5. CDR3 length: 14 residues. The CDR3: CSVVQGAGGNTIYF. In nucleotides, the CDR3 is TGCAGCGTTGTTCAGGGGGCAGGTGGAAACACCATATATTTT.

The chain is built from TRBV5-1 and TRBJ2-2; 12 bases are a match to TRBD2. The CDR3 runs 17 residues. Per germline, CDR1 SGHRS and CDR2 YFSETQ. The J segment lost 5 bases and the V segment lost 3 bases, leaving 8 bases of the junction unmatched. CDR3 DNA sequence: TGCGCCAGCAGCTGGGAGACTAGCGGGGGATTAACCGGGGAGCTGTTTTTT. Amino acid sequence: CASSWETSGGLTGELFF.

The CDR3 spells CASSPTGGHYEQYF. The CDR3, as DNA: TGTGCCAGCAGCCCAACGGGGGGCCACTACGAGCAGTACTTC. J is TRBJ2-7 and V is TRBV13, with a weak D call TRBD2 (7 bases). Germline CDR1 PRHDT, CDR2 FYEKMQ (reference sequence). V lost 5 bases and J 3 bases, leaving 14 bases between the germline ends. The CDR3 sequence is 14 residues long.

This chain links TRBV24-1 with TRBJ2-7; 7 nucleotides agree with TRBD1. The CDR3 loop spans 15 amino acids. V lost 5 bases to trimming and J lost 4 bases; unmatched junction nucleotides: 10. CDR1 and CDR2 (germline): KGHDR, SFDVKD. The CDR3 sequence is CATSGEGDRLYEQYF. CDR3 bases: TGTGCCACCAGTGGAGAGGGGGACAGACTTTACGAGCAGTACTTC.

The V and J genes are TRBV3-1 (or the pseudogene TRBV3-2) and TRBJ1-6, with 11 nucleotides matching TRBD1. The length of the CDR3 is 14 residues. J lost 10 bases, V lost 10 bases, and 9 bases had no gene match. Germline CDR1 is LGHDT and CDR2 is YNNKEL (reference sequence). CDR3 protein: CATRGQGVGSPLHF. The CDR3 region has the DNA TGTGCCACCCGGGGACAGGGGGTAGGGTCACCCCTCCACTTT.

This chain links TRBV5-1 with TRBJ1-6; D is ambiguous. Germline lookup yields CDR1 SGHRS and CDR2 YFSETQ. The CDR3 runs to 16 residues. Trimming removed 0 bases from V and 7 bases from J, with 14 bases in between. The CDR3 DNA is TGCGCCAGCAGCTTGGCCGAGGTGAGGGAAAATTCACCCCTCCACTTT. This gives the protein CASSLAEVRENSPLHF.

This chain joins TRBV19 and TRBJ2-7; D is ambiguous. CDR1 LNHDA and CDR2 SQIVND come from the germline V gene (reference sequence). This CDR3 spans 13 amino acids. The ends were cut back, 0 bases at V and 2 bases at J, with 5 bases in the middle. For the CDR3, the DNA is TGTGCCAGTAGTATAGACAGGACCTACGAGCAGTACTTC. It translates to CASSIDRTYEQYF.

The V gene is TRBV21-1, the J gene TRBJ2-7; the table calls TRBD1, which could not be checked here. TRBV21-1 is assigned pseudogene status. CDR3 length: 12 amino acids. CDR3 amino acids: CASHRDSYEQYF. The CDR3 coding sequence is TGTGCCAGCCACCGGGACAGCTACGAGCAGTACTTC.

This chain joins TRBV3-1 (or the pseudogene TRBV3-2) and TRBJ1-2, with D possibly matching TRBD1 (6 bases). The length of the CDR3 is 13 residues. The germline V gene has CDR1 LGHDT and CDR2 YNNKEL (reference sequence). The V end was cut by 5 bases, the J end by 0 bases, with 7 bases between. CDR3 residues: CASSNRANYGYTF. The DNA for the CDR3 is TGTGCCAGCAGCAACAGGGCTAACTATGGCTACACCTTC.

With respect to this clone: Other nucleotide sequences from this sample produce the same CDR3. The gene calls are TRBV25-1 and TRBJ1-1; D is ambiguous. Germline CDR1 reads MGHDK; CDR2 reads SYGVNS. The CDR3 consists of 13 residues. V was shortened by 2 bases and J by 4 bases, with 8 bases between the two germline ends. The CDR3 here is CASSEGGSTEAFF. The CDR3 DNA reads as TGTGCCAGCAGTGAAGGCGGGAGCACTGAAGCTTTCTTT.

The chain couples TRBV9 to TRBJ1-2; TRBD1 aligns across 7 bases. CDR3 size: 14 residues. The germline V gene encodes CDR1 SGDLS and CDR2 YYNGEE. Trimming at V came to 3 bases and at J to 3 bases, leaving 5 bases not matched to a gene. Here the CDR3 DNA reads TGTGCCAGCAGCGACCGGGACAGACACTATGGCTACACCTTC. Residues: CASSDRDRHYGYTF.

This chain joins TRBV11-3 and TRBJ2-2; D not certain. Trimming stripped 0 bases from V and 4 bases from J, with 3 bases between. This CDR3 has 13 residues. Looked up from germline, CDR1 is SGHNT and CDR2 is YENEEA. The CDR3 here is CASSLEATGELFF. DNA of the CDR3: TGTGCCAGCAGCTTAGAGGCCACCGGGGAGCTGTTTTTT.

V and J are TRBV4-2 and TRBJ1-3, with D hard to call. Germline CDR1 is LGHNA and CDR2 is YNFKEQ. V lost 4 bases and J lost 1, with 11 bases in between. The CDR3 is made up of 15 amino acids. The CDR3 DNA sequence: TGTGCCAGCAGCCCCATCGCGGGGTCTGGAAACACCATATATTTT. It yields the protein CASSPIAGSGNTIYF.

The chain joins TRBV30 to TRBJ1-1, with 7 bases aligning to TRBD1. This CDR3 comprises 13 residues. Germline V gene lookup returns CDR1 GTSNPN and CDR2 SVGIG (reference sequence). Unmatched junction bases numbered 9, after V lost 6 bases and J lost 5 bases. CDR3 DNA: TGTGCCTGTTCTAACAGGGGAGTGACTGAAGCTTTCTTT. Translated, it gives CACSNRGVTEAFF.

This rearrangement joins TRBV5-1 to TRBJ1-4, with D unclear. V shed 1 base and J shed 7 bases, with 8 bases lying between them. The CDR3 covers 13 residues. Germline assignment: CDR1 SGHRS and CDR2 YFSETQ. CDR3: CASSLTVAEKLFF. CDR3 sequence (DNA): TGCGCCAGCAGCTTGACAGTGGCTGAAAAACTGTTTTTT.

The chain links TRBV5-6 to TRBJ2-3, with 11 nucleotides matching TRBD2. CDR3 size: 16 residues. The V and J ends lost 6 bases and 6 bases, in that order; junction bases with no gene match: 12. From germline, CDR1 is SGHDT and CDR2 YYEEEE. This CDR3 is CASTGKLAGGFDTQYF. The CDR3 coding sequence is TGTGCCAGCACCGGCAAGCTAGCGGGGGGTTTTGATACGCAGTATTTT. The full variable domain, rest sourced from reference TRBV5-6 and TRBJ2-3, is DAGVTQSPTHLIKTRGQQVTLRCSPKSGHDTVSWYQQALGQGPQFIFQYYEEEERQRGNFPDRFSGHQFPNYSSELNVNALLLGDSALYLCASTGKLAGGFDTQYFGPGTRLTVL.

This chain links TRBV2 with TRBJ1-2, with TRBD1 as a possible D gene (5 bases). This CDR3 has 13 amino acids. Germline V gives CDR1 SNHLY, CDR2 FYNNEI. Trimming removed 5 bases from V and 4 bases from J, with 11 bases in between. This CDR3 reads CASSLDRVYGYTF. The CDR3 DNA reads as TGTGCCAGCAGTCTCGACAGAGTCTATGGCTACACCTTC.

This chain connects TRBV10-3 to TRBJ1-2; D perhaps matches TRBD1 (5 bases). Germline CDR1 reads ENHRY; CDR2 reads SYGVKD. The CDR3 runs 14 residues. The V end was cut by 7 bases, the J end by 8 bases, with 20 bases between. The CDR3 spells CAITGTQGPRGYTF. Written as DNA, the CDR3 is TGTGCCATCACCGGAACCCAGGGCCCCAGGGGCTACACCTTC.

V is TRBV5-1 and J is TRBJ2-7; a weak D match, TRBD1 (5 bases). The CDR3 runs to 15 residues. Deletions cut 4 bases from V and 0 bases from J, with 14 bases between. Germline CDR1 SGHRS, CDR2 YFSETQ. CDR3 in DNA: TGCGCCAGCAGCCGTACGACAGACCTCTCCTACGAGCAGTACTTC. This gives the protein CASSRTTDLSYEQYF.

The J gene is TRBJ1-5, the V gene TRBV9, with D perhaps TRBD1 (6 bases). The germline gives CDR1 SGDLS, CDR2 YYNGEE. Trimming pared 3 bases from V and 5 bases from J, leaving 15 bases between. The CDR3 is 15 residues long. Here the CDR3 DNA reads TGTGCCAGCAGCGCGGGGACACAAGATTATCAGCCCCAGCATTTT. Translation: CASSAGTQDYQPQHF. The complete variable domain, with remaining parts taken from reference TRBV9 and TRBJ1-5, reads DSGVTQTPKHLITATGQRVTLRCSPRSGDLSVYWYQQSLDQGLQFLIQYYNGEERAKGNILERFSAQQFPDLHSELNLSSLELGDSALYFCASSAGTQDYQPQHFGDGTRLSIL.